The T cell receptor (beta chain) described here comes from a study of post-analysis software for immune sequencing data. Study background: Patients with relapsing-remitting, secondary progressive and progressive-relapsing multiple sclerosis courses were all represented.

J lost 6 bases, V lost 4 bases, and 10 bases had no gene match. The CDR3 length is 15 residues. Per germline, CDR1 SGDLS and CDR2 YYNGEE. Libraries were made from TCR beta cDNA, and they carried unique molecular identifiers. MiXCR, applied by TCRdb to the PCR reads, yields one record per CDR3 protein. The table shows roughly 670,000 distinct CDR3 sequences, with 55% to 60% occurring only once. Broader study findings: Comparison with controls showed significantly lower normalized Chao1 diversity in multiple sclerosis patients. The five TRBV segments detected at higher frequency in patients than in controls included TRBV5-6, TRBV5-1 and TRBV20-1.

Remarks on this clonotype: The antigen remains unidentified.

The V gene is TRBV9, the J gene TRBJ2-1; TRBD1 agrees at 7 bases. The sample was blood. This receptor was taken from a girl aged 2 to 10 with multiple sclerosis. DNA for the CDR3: TGTGCCAGCAGCCTCCGACAGGGTTCGGGCAATGAGCAGTTCTTC. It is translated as CASSLRQGSGNEQFF.